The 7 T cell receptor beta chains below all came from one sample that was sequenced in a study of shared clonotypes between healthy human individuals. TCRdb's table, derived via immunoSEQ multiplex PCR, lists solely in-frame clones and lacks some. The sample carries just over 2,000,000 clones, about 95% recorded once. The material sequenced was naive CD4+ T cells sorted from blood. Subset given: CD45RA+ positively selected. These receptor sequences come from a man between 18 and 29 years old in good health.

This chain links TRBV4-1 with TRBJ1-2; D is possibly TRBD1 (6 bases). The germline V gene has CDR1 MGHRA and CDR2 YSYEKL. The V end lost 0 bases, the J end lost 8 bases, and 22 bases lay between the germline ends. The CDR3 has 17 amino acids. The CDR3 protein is CASSQEGTGLKRGGYTF. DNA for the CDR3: TGCGCCAGCAGCCAAGAAGGCACAGGGCTAAAACGAGGGGGCTACACCTTC.

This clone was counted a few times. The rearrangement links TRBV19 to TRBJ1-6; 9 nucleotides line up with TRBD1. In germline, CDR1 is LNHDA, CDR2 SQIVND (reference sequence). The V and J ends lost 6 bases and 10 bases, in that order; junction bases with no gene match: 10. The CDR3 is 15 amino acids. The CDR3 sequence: CASRNYRGLGSPLHF. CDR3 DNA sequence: TGTGCCAGTAGAAATTACAGGGGGCTAGGATCACCCCTCCACTTT.

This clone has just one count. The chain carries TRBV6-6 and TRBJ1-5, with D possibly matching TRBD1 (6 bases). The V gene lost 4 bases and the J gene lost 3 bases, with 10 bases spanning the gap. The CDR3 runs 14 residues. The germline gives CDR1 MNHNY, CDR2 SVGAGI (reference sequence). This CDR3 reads CASSSGQLNQPQHF. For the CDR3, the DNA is TGTGCCAGCAGTTCAGGACAGCTCAATCAGCCCCAGCATTTT.

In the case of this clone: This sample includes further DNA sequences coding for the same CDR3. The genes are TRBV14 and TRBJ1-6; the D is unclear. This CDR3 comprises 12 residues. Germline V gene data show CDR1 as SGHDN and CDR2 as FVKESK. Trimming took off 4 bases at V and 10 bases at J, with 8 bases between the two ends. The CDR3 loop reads CASSRGNSPLHF. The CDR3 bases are TGTGCCAGCAGCCGAGGAAACTCACCCCTCCACTTT.

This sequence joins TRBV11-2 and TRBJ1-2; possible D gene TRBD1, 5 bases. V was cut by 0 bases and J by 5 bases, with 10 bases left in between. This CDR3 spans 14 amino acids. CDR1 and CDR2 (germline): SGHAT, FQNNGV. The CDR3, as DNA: TGTGCCAGCAGCTTAGAGGCAGGGCGATATGGCTACACCTTC. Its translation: CASSLEAGRYGYTF.

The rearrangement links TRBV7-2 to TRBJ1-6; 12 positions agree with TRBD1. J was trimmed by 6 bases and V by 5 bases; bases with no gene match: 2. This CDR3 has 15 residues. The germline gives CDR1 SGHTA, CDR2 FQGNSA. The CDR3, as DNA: TGTGCCAGCAGCCCGGGACAGGGGGCTAATTCACCCCTCCACTTT. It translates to CASSPGQGANSPLHF.

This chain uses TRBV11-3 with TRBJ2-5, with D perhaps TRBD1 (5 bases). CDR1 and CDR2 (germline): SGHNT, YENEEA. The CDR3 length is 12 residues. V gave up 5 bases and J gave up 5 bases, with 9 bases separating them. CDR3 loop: CASSPAGETQYF. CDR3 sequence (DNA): TGTGCCAGCAGCCCAGCAGGGGAGACCCAGTACTTC.